This T cell receptor (beta chain) was identified during a study of T-cell memory formation after mild COVID-19. For the study at large: TCR clusters largely stayed donor specific.

General study findings and limits: Mainly CM and EM harbored the contracting CD4+ clones; mainly EMRA harbored the CD8+ ones. That cross-reactive memory joined was suggested by some responding clones appearing in pre-infection memory.

This clonotype has just a few counts. What it binds is unknown. CDR3 length: 14 residues. The V and J ends lost 6 bases and 5 bases respectively, with 15 bases between them. Germline-derived CDR1 and CDR2 are KGHDR and SFDVKD. Via MiXCR, TCRdb re-called the 5' RACE reads, giving one row per CDR3 protein. Of roughly 560,000 distinct CDR3 sequences in the sample, around 20% are singletons; the top ten hold about 12%. This clonotype was sampled from an adult woman who had mild COVID-19 (a few samples of this study predate the infection). Cell type and time point are not known. The chain carries TRBV24-1 and TRBJ2-5; possibly TRBD1 or TRBD2 for D (6 bases each). The sample comprised PBMCs or a T cell subset sorted from them (not recorded which). CDR3 nucleotides: TGTGCCACCAGTTCGCCCGGGGGCGATGAGACCCAGTACTTC. Its translation: CATSSPGGDETQYF.